This entry lists 23 T cell receptor beta chains sequenced from one sample in a study of shared clonotypes between healthy human individuals. The repertoire was sequenced with immunoSEQ multiplex PCR; TCRdb's copy has only in-frame clones and lacks some. Here the sample spans about 2.3 million clones, roughly 93% being singletons. Sequencing was carried out using naive CD4+ T cells from PBMCs. The sample's subset: CD45RA+ positively selected. The receptors here all came from a man aged 18 to 29 in good health. Some clones in this sample may be carry-over from other donors' samples.

V usage is TRBV9 and J usage is TRBJ1-4, with 9 bases lining up with TRBD1. The J segment lost 7 bases and the V segment lost 0 bases, leaving 4 bases of the junction unmatched. CDR1 and CDR2 (germline): SGDLS, YYNGEE. The CDR3 consists of 15 residues. The CDR3 loop reads CASSVGGTGSEKLFF. The CDR3 nucleotides are TGTGCCAGCAGCGTAGGGGGGACAGGGAGTGAAAAACTGTTTTTT.

The chain combines TRBV4-2 with TRBJ2-5; D is perhaps TRBD2 (6 bases). CDR1 is LGHNA and CDR2 is YNFKEQ in the germline V gene. V was cut by 1 base and J by 2 bases, with 11 bases left in between. This CDR3 is 15 amino acids long. The CDR3 DNA is TGTGCCAGCAGCCAAGGGTCGGGAGAACAAGAGACCCAGTACTTC. Encoded protein: CASSQGSGEQETQYF.

V and J are TRBV28 and TRBJ1-1; perhaps TRBD1 as D (5 bases). The V and J ends lost 4 bases and 10 bases respectively, with 13 bases between them. This CDR3 comprises 12 residues. Germline V gives CDR1 MDHEN, CDR2 SYDVKM. CDR3: CASSSGPLGAFF. The DNA of the CDR3 is TGTGCCAGCAGTTCGGGGCCCCTCGGAGCTTTCTTT.

The chain joins TRBV5-1 to TRBJ2-2, with TRBD1 matching over 8 bases. The CDR3 extends over 15 amino acids. Germline V gene lookup returns CDR1 SGHRS and CDR2 YFSETQ. The junction had 5 bases not matched to a gene; V was cut back by 4 bases and J by 3 bases. The CDR3 bases are TGCGCCAGCAGCATTGGGGACAGGCACACCGGGGAGCTGTTTTTT. Amino acid sequence: CASSIGDRHTGELFF.

The V call is TRBV15, the J call TRBJ2-7, with unresolved D. Germline V gives CDR1 LNHNV, CDR2 YYDKDF (reference sequence). The CDR3 runs 15 residues. The V and J ends lost 2 bases and 0 bases respectively, with 11 bases between them. CDR3 DNA sequence: TGTGCCACCAGCAGACCGACGGCATCCTCCTACGAGCAGTACTTC. Encoded protein: CATSRPTASSYEQYF.

The chain uses TRBV6-1 and TRBJ1-2; D uncertain. Trimming cost V 2 bases and J 2 bases, with 12 bases left between them. The CDR3 loop spans 15 amino acids. The germline V gene encodes CDR1 MNHNS and CDR2 SASEGT. CDR3 sequence: CASSEIRARNYGYTF. The DNA for the CDR3 is TGTGCCAGCAGTGAAATAAGGGCCAGAAACTATGGCTACACCTTC.

This chain connects TRBV27 to TRBJ2-1, with D hard to call. The V and J ends lost 7 bases and 2 bases respectively, with 3 bases between them. The V gene's germline CDR1 is MNHEY and CDR2 SMNVEV (reference sequence). The length of the CDR3 is 11 residues. CDR3 residues: CASKAYNEQFF. The DNA for the CDR3 is TGTGCCAGCAAGGCCTACAATGAGCAGTTCTTC.

This chain links TRBV28 with TRBJ2-7, with 7 bases that match TRBD1. CDR1 is MDHEN, CDR2 SYDVKM, per germline. V lost 5 bases, J lost 2 bases, and 9 bases stayed unmatched. The CDR3 runs 15 residues. CDR3 protein: CASSPPVGGTYEQYF. The CDR3 DNA is TGTGCCAGCAGTCCCCCGGTAGGGGGCACCTACGAGCAGTACTTC.

This chain links TRBV5-1 with TRBJ2-5; perhaps D is TRBD1 or TRBD2 (5 bases each). CDR1 is SGHRS, CDR2 YFSETQ, per germline. The CDR3 is made up of 15 amino acids. The V end was cut by 0 bases, the J end by 3 bases, with 12 bases between. The CDR3 DNA follows: TGCGCCAGCAGCTTGGAAGGGACCGCCGAAGAGACCCAGTACTTC. Protein product: CASSLEGTAEETQYF.

A single count supports this clone. The chain links TRBV5-1 to TRBJ1-1; 8 nucleotides match TRBD1. Per the germline V gene, CDR1 is SGHRS and CDR2 is YFSETQ. V dropped 4 bases and J dropped 0; count of bases not matched to a gene: 8. The CDR3 is 16 amino acids. CDR3 in DNA: TGCGCCAGCAGCATGGACAGGGCCAGCATGAACACTGAAGCTTTCTTT. Translation: CASSMDRASMNTEAFF.

This clone has a single count. The V gene is TRBV7-3, the J gene TRBJ2-5; TRBD2 matches 7 bases. J was trimmed by 5 bases and V by 5 bases; bases with no gene match: 11. The CDR3 has 15 amino acids. The germline V gene encodes CDR1 SGHTA and CDR2 FQGTGA. CDR3 sequence reads: CASSPGSGARETQYF. The CDR3 DNA follows: TGTGCCAGCAGCCCCGGCAGCGGGGCAAGGGAGACCCAGTACTTC.

The rearrangement joins TRBV30 to TRBJ2-2, with D unresolved. Germline assignment: CDR1 GTSNPN and CDR2 SVGIG (reference sequence). Deletions cut 0 bases from V and 7 bases from J, with 6 bases between. This CDR3 region has 12 residues. The CDR3 bases are TGTGCCTGGAGTGTAAACGGCGGGGAGCTGTTTTTT. It yields the protein CAWSVNGGELFF.

This clone appeared once. The chain links TRBV14 to TRBJ2-3; D gene unclear. Germline values: CDR1 SGHDN, CDR2 FVKESK. Trimming took off 3 bases at V and 5 bases at J, with 9 bases between the two ends. The CDR3 spans 13 residues. The CDR3 is CASSQNRVDTQYF. CDR3 nucleotide sequence: TGTGCCAGCAGCCAGAACCGGGTAGATACGCAGTATTTT.

A single count supports this clone. J is TRBJ2-1 and V is TRBV4-2; 7 nucleotides align to TRBD1. The CDR3 runs to 17 residues. Germline V gene data show CDR1 as LGHNA and CDR2 as YNFKEQ. J was trimmed by 6 bases and V by 0 bases; bases with no gene match: 11. This CDR3 is CASSQDGGGQRFNEQFF. CDR3 nucleotide sequence: TGTGCCAGCAGCCAAGATGGTGGGGGACAGAGATTCAATGAGCAGTTCTTC.

The chain is built from TRBV2 and TRBJ1-1; D uncertain. Trimming removed 7 bases from V and 4 bases from J, with 7 bases in between. Germline-derived CDR1 and CDR2 are SNHLY and FYNNEI. The CDR3 is made up of 11 amino acids. The CDR3 is CASNQVTEAFF. In DNA form, the CDR3 reads TGTGCCAGCAACCAGGTCACTGAAGCTTTCTTT. The full variable domain, its missing parts supplied by reference TRBV2 and TRBJ1-1, is EPEVTQTPSHQVTQMGQEVILRCVPISNHLYFYWYRQILGQKVEFLVSFYNNEISEKSEIFDDQFSVERPDGSNFTLKIRSTKLEDSAMYFCASNQVTEAFFGQGTRLTVV.

The genes are TRBV11-3 and TRBJ1-3; D perhaps matches TRBD1 (5 bases). Trimming left V 3 bases short and J 2 bases short, with 8 bases between. The CDR3 runs 14 residues. CDR1 and CDR2 (germline): SGHNT, YENEEA. Here the CDR3 DNA reads TGTGCCAGCAGCTTTGGGGGAGCTGGAAACACCATATATTTT. This sequence encodes CASSFGGAGNTIYF.

The CDR3 sequence: CASSYSRGTQYF. Written as DNA, the CDR3 is TGTGCCAGCAGTTACTCCCGCGGGACCCAGTACTTC. V and J are TRBV6-6 and TRBJ2-5, with D hard to call. Germline V gene data show CDR1 as MNHNY and CDR2 as SVGAGI (reference sequence). This CDR3 has 12 residues. With 0 bases removed from V and 7 bases from J, the gap between germline ends came to 6 bases.

The chain links TRBV19 to TRBJ1-4; weak D call: TRBD1 (6 bases). V dropped 10 bases and J dropped 3 bases, with 9 bases sitting between them. This CDR3 region has 12 residues. CDR1 is LNHDA and CDR2 is SQIVND in the germline V gene (reference sequence). The CDR3 protein is CATRQANEKLFF. CDR3 DNA sequence: TGTGCCACCCGACAGGCTAATGAAAAACTGTTTTTT.

Notes on this clone: The identical CDR3 is also encoded by other nucleotide sequences in the sample. This rearrangement joins TRBV28 to TRBJ2-7; possibly TRBD1 for D (6 bases). The CDR3 has 13 amino acids. V lost 4 bases and J lost 4, with 11 bases in between. Per germline, CDR1 MDHEN and CDR2 SYDVKM. CDR3 sequence (DNA): TGTGCCAGCAGTTCTCTACAGGGTTACGAGCAGTACTTC. This gives the protein CASSSLQGYEQYF.

DNA of the CDR3: TGTGCCACGGGGGCCTACAATGAGCAGTTCTTC. This codes for CATGAYNEQFF. V usage is TRBV5-6 and J usage is TRBJ2-1; D possibly corresponds to TRBD2 (6 bases). CDR3 length equals 11 residues. V was shortened by 9 bases and J by 2 bases, with 6 bases between the two germline ends. CDR1 is SGHDT, CDR2 YYEEEE, per germline.

The chain joins TRBV5-1 to TRBJ2-1; 14 bases align to TRBD2. The CDR3 covers 15 residues. Germline V lookup: CDR1 SGHRS, CDR2 YFSETQ. After removal of 4 bases from V and 9 bases from J, the junction contained 6 bases not matched to a gene. CDR3 sequence (DNA): TGCGCCAGCAGCCGGGGACTAGCGGGAGTAACTGAGCAGTTCTTC. This translates into CASSRGLAGVTEQFF.

CDR3 residues: CASSVAPRDTQYF. The CDR3 nucleotides are TGTGCCAGCAGCGTAGCGCCGAGGGATACGCAGTATTTT. This sequence joins TRBV9 and TRBJ2-3; no reliable D call. Trimming left V 0 bases short and J 6 bases short, with 8 bases between. The CDR3 extends over 13 amino acids. Germline V gives CDR1 SGDLS, CDR2 YYNGEE.

The rearrangement links TRBV28 to TRBJ2-5; TRBD1 is a possible D gene (8 bases). V lost 8 bases, J lost 5 bases, and 15 bases lay in between. Germline CDR1 MDHEN, CDR2 SYDVKM. The CDR3 has 13 residues. CDR3 DNA sequence: TGTGCCAGCGTTGTACAGGGGGGGGAGACCCAGTACTTC. Translation gives CASVVQGGETQYF.